Sequencing of this T cell receptor beta chain was carried out in a study of T cells in Graves' hyperthyroidism and ophthalmopathy. Findings and limits, study-wide: Using 13 V-J features, a model discriminated ophthalmopathy from stable hyperthyroidism.

The CDR3 regions of TCR beta were amplified from RNA transcripts. HTBI primers drove first-round RT-PCR of the TCR CDR3. TCRdb ran MiXCR on the multiplex PCR reads and lists one entry per CDR3 protein. The profile shows under 400,000 distinct CDR3 sequences, roughly 15% of them singletons. This clonotype was detected many times. Its antigen is as yet unknown. Newly diagnosed hyperthyroidism, duration under 2 months, in patients aged 18 to 65. The CDR3 extends over 16 amino acids. The V gene's germline CDR1 is DFQATT and CDR2 SNEGSKA (reference sequence). Trimming cost V 0 bases and J 2 bases; bases outside gene matches: 10.

The clonotype comes from a man younger than 40 with Graves' hyperthyroidism. This sequence joins TRBV20-1 and TRBJ2-7; the match to TRBD2 covers 7 bases. Sequenced sample: blood. The CDR3 reads CSAREFRREGTYEQYF. The CDR3 region has the DNA TGCAGTGCTAGAGAGTTTAGGAGGGAGGGAACCTACGAGCAGTACTTC.